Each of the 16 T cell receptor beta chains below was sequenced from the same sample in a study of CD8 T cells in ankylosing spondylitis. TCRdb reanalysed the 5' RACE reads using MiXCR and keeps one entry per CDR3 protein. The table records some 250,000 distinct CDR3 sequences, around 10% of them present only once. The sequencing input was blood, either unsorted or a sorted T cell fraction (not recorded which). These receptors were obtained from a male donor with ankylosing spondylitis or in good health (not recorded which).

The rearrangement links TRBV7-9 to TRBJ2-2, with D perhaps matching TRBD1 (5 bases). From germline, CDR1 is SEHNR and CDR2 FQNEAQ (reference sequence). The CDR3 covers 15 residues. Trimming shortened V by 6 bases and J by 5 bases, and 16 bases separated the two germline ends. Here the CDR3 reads CASRLDNSGTGELFF. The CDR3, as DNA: TGTGCCAGCAGGCTGGACAACTCAGGGACCGGGGAGCTGTTTTTT.

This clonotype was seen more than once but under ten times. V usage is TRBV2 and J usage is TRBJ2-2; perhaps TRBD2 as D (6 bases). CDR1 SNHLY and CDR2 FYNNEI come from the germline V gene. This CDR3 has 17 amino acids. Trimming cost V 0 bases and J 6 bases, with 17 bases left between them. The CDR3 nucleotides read TGTGCCAGCAGTGAAGCATTGGACTACGTATCTCCCGGGGAGCTGTTTTTT. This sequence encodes CASSEALDYVSPGELFF. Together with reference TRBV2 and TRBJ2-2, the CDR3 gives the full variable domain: EPEVTQTPSHQVTQMGQEVILRCVPISNHLYFYWYRQILGQKVEFLVSFYNNEISEKSEIFDDQFSVERPDGSNFTLKIRSTKLEDSAMYFCASSEALDYVSPGELFFGEGSRLTVL.

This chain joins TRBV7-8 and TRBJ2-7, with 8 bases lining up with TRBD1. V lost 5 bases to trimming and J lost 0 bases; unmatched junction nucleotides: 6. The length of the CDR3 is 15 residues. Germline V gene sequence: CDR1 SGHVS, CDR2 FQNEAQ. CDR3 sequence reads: CASSKDRAVSYEQYF. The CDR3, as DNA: TGTGCCAGCAGCAAGGACAGGGCGGTCTCCTACGAGCAGTACTTC.

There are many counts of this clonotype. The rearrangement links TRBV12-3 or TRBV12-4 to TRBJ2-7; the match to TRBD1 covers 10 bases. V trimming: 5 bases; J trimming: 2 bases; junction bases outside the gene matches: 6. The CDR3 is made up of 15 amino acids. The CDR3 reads CASSPGTGETYEQYF. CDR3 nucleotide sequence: TGTGCCAGCAGTCCCGGGACAGGGGAAACCTACGAGCAGTACTTC.

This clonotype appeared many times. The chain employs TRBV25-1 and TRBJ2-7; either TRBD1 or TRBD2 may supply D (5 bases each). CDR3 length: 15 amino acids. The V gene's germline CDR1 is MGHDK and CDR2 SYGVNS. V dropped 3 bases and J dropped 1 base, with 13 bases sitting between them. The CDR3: CASSEGEITSYEQYF. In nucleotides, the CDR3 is TGTGCCAGCAGTGAGGGGGAAATCACTTCCTACGAGCAGTACTTC.

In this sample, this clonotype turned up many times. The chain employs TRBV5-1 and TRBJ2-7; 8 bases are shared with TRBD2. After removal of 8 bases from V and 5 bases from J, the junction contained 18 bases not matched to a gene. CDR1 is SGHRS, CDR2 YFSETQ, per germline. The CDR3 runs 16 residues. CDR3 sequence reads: CASTGGVDSAGNEQYF. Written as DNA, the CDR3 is TGCGCCAGTACGGGGGGGGTGGACTCCGCGGGGAACGAGCAGTACTTC.

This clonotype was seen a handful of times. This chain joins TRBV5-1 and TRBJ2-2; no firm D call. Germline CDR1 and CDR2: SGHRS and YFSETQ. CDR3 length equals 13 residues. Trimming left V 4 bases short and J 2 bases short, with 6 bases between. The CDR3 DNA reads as TGCGCCAGCAGCGCGGACAACACCGGGGAGCTGTTTTTT. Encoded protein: CASSADNTGELFF.

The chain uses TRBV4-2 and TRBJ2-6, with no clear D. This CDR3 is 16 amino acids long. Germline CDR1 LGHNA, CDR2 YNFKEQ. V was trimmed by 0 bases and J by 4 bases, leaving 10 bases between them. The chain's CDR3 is CASSQDWSSGANVLTF. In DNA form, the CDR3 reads TGTGCCAGCAGCCAAGATTGGAGTTCCGGGGCCAACGTCCTGACTTTC.

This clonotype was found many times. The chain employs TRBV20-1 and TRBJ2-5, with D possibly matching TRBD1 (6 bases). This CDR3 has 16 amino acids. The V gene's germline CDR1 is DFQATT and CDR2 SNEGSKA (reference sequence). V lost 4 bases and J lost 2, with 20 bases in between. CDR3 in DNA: TGCAGTGCTACTCAAAGATACGGGACACAACAAGAGACCCAGTACTTC. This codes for CSATQRYGTQQETQYF.

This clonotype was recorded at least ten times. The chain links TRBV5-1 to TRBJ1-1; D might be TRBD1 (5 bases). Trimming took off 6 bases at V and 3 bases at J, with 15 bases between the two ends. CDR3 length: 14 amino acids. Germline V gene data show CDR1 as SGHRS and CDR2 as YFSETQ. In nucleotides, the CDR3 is TGCGCCAGCACTTCGACAGTCGGGGACACTGAAGCTTTCTTT. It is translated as CASTSTVGDTEAFF.

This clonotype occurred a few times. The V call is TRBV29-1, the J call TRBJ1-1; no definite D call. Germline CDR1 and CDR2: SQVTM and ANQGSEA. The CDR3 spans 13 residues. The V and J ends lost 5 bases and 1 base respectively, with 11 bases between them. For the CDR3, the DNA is TGCAGCGTTTCACCGGGTCCGAACACTGAAGCTTTCTTT. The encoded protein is CSVSPGPNTEAFF. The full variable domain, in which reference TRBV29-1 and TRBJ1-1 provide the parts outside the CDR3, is SAVISQKPSRDICQRGTSLTIQCQVDSQVTMMFWYRQQPGQSLTLIATANQGSEATYESGFVIDKFPISRPNLTFSTLTVSNMSPEDSSIYLCSVSPGPNTEAFFGQGTRLTVV.

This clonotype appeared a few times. The DNA of the CDR3 is TGTGCCAGCAGTTTATTCTCGGGGGACACCATATATTTT. This codes for CASSLFSGDTIYF. This chain joins TRBV12-3 or TRBV12-4 and TRBJ1-3; possible D gene TRBD1, 5 bases. The CDR3 sequence is 13 residues long. The germline V and J ends were trimmed by 2 bases and 8 bases, with 10 bases remaining between them.

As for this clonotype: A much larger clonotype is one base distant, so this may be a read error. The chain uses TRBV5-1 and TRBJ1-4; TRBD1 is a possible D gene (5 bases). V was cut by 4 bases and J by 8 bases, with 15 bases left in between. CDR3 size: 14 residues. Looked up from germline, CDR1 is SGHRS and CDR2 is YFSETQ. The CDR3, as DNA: TGCGCCAGCAGCCCGGGACGGGGCCGAGAAAAACTGTTTTTT. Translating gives CASSPGRGREKLFF.

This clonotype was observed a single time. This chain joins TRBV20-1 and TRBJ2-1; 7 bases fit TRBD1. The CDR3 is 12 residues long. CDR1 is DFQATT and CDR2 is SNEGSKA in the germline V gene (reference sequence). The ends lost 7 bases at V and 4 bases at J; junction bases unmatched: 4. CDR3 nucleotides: TGCAGTGTAGGGACAGATTACAATGAGCAGTTCTTC. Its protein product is CSVGTDYNEQFF.

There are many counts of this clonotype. The CDR3 loop reads CASSETLGPLREQYF. The CDR3 coding sequence is TGTGCCAGCAGCGAGACCTTGGGGCCTCTGAGGGAGCAGTACTTC. The chain joins TRBV9 to TRBJ2-7, with a possible D match to TRBD1 (5 bases). Trimming removed 3 bases from V and 7 bases from J, with 20 bases in between. The CDR3 runs to 15 residues. Germline V gene lookup returns CDR1 SGDLS and CDR2 YYNGEE.

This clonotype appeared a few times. CDR3 bases: TGTGCCAGCAAAATTGGCATCCACAATGAGCAGTTCTTC. Its protein is CASKIGIHNEQFF. V gene TRBV28 combines with J gene TRBJ2-1; D unclear. CDR1 MDHEN and CDR2 SYDVKM come from the germline V gene. CDR3 length: 13 residues. Trimming removed 7 bases from V and 5 bases from J, with 12 bases in between.